This TCR beta chain is drawn from a study of T cell changes during pregnancy in multiple sclerosis (dated by TCRdb to about 2019). In terms of the full investigation: The study examined how the T cell repertoire changed over the course of pregnancy in women with multiple sclerosis.

The receptor library was made with the immunoSEQ multiplex PCR assay. TCRdb mirrors the immuneACCESS table, restricted to in-frame sequences. Some clones are absent from its copies; in checked studies, under half trace to an unresolved V gene, and the reason for the others is unknown. The sample table holds about 75,000 clones, of which 94% were seen once. Together, the top ten hold less than 0.15% of the sample. For this clone: The target of this receptor is not known. Base qualities are missing; no much larger clone stands one base away.

From the cysteine up to the phenylalanine, the CDR3 has a length of 14 residues. Of all the DNA, just the CDR3 is kept, 42 bases in frame from base 1. V lost 8 bases and J lost 4 bases; the stretch between them is 17 bases long. CDR1 and CDR2 (MNHEY, SMNVEV) derive from the germline V gene (reference sequence). The V and J segments used are TRBV27 and TRBJ1-1; confidence is insufficient to name the D gene. The receptor comes from a female donor with multiple sclerosis, enrolled in a pregnancy study. The sample was CD4+ T cells from peripheral blood mononuclear cells, taken after pregnancy. The sequenced DNA: TGTGCCAGCTCAAATCTCGGGCGGGGCACTGAAGCTTTCTTT. The resulting protein is CASSNLGRGTEAFF.